Below are 20 T cell receptor beta chains sequenced from a single sample in a study of cytomegalovirus exposure and HLA in healthy donors. With 60 Vbeta and 13 Jbeta primers, the PCR was carried out. Generated by immunoSEQ multiplex PCR, the TCRdb table keeps only in-frame clones and is missing some. The data hold roughly 200,000 clones, with around 75% observed a single time. The sequenced sample consisted of PBMCs. These receptors originate from a woman in her 30s in good health and CMV-seronegative.

J is TRBJ1-5 and V is TRBV10-2; D unresolved. V was shortened by 7 bases and J by 7 bases, with 20 bases between the two germline ends. Germline V gene data show CDR1 as WSHSY and CDR2 as SAAADI. The CDR3 has 15 amino acids. The CDR3 is CASKSGAGFYQPQHF. The DNA of the CDR3 is TGCGCCAGCAAGTCCGGTGCGGGATTCTACCAGCCCCAGCATTTT.

Of note for this clone: The sample holds other DNA sequences that translate to the same CDR3. The chain has TRBV19 and TRBJ2-7; 8 nucleotides align to TRBD2. CDR1 LNHDA and CDR2 SQIVND come from the germline V gene (reference sequence). The CDR3 is 14 residues long. V was clipped by 3 bases and J by 1 base; unmatched bases: 2. The CDR3 is CASSIAGGSYEQYF. Here the CDR3 DNA reads TGTGCCAGTAGTATCGCGGGGGGTTCCTACGAGCAGTACTTC.

This sequence joins TRBV4-2 and TRBJ1-2; 7 bases are shared with TRBD1. The CDR3 extends over 16 amino acids. The trim removed 0 bases at V and 2 bases at J, leaving 6 bases unmatched. The V gene's germline CDR1 is LGHNA and CDR2 YNFKEQ. CDR3 region: CASSQERNRGNYGYTF. DNA for the CDR3: TGTGCCAGCAGCCAAGAACGAAACAGGGGCAACTATGGCTACACCTTC.

The chain joins TRBV4-1 to TRBJ1-4; no reliable D call. The CDR3 sequence is 17 residues long. Trimming shortened V by 1 base and J by 5 bases, and 17 bases separated the two germline ends. Germline CDR1 reads MGHRA; CDR2 reads YSYEKL. The CDR3 DNA is TGCGCCAGCAGCCAAGGGCACAGCACCCCAAGCAATGAAAAACTGTTTTTT. Its translation is CASSQGHSTPSNEKLFF.

This clone was found a few times. This chain links TRBV6-5 with TRBJ2-1; 8 nucleotides align to TRBD1. Trimming at V came to 2 bases and at J to 6 bases, leaving 9 bases not matched to a gene. The germline gives CDR1 MNHEY, CDR2 SVGAGI. The length of the CDR3 is 16 residues. CDR3 residues: CASSYPPYRGINEQFF. The DNA of the CDR3 is TGTGCCAGCAGTTACCCACCATACAGGGGGATCAATGAGCAGTTCTTC.

The rearrangement joins TRBV29-1 to TRBJ1-3, with a weak D call TRBD1 (5 bases). V was trimmed by 0 bases and J by 4 bases, leaving 13 bases between them. The CDR3 spans 15 residues. The germline V gene has CDR1 SQVTM and CDR2 ANQGSEA. The CDR3 DNA is TGCAGCGTTGAAGATCGCGGGGGGGGAGGAAACACCATATATTTT. This codes for CSVEDRGGGGNTIYF.

The V call is TRBV30, the J call TRBJ1-1, with unresolved D. The V and J ends lost 1 base and 5 bases respectively, with 8 bases between them. CDR3 size: 12 residues. The germline CDR1 and CDR2 sequences are GTSNPN and SVGIG (reference sequence). The CDR3 reads CAWSGGQTEAFF. The DNA for the CDR3 is TGTGCCTGGAGTGGTGGGCAGACTGAAGCTTTCTTT.

The chain employs TRBV27 and TRBJ2-2; possible D gene TRBD1, 6 bases. The CDR3 contains 17 residues. Germline CDR1 is MNHEY and CDR2 is SMNVEV (reference sequence). V shed 0 bases and J shed 1 base, with 12 bases lying between them. CDR3 in amino acids: CASSLSHTDRNTGELFF. In nucleotides, the CDR3 is TGTGCCAGCAGTTTATCCCACACGGACAGGAACACCGGGGAGCTGTTTTTT.

The chain couples TRBV7-9 to TRBJ2-7; D remains unclear. From germline, CDR1 is SEHNR and CDR2 FQNEAQ (reference sequence). V shed 6 bases and J shed 0 bases, with 6 bases lying between them. The CDR3 totals 12 residues. The CDR3 sequence is CASSSLSYEQYF. CDR3 coding DNA: TGTGCCAGCAGTTCACTCTCCTACGAGCAGTACTTC.

The chain has TRBV2 and TRBJ2-2; D gene ambiguous. The germline V gene encodes CDR1 SNHLY and CDR2 FYNNEI. V dropped 7 bases and J dropped 0 bases, with 12 bases sitting between them. The CDR3 loop spans 15 amino acids. The CDR3 sequence is CASTLTHANTGELFF. The CDR3 DNA follows: TGTGCCAGCACCCTGACACACGCGAACACCGGGGAGCTGTTTTTT.

Concerning this clone: The junction does not match germline at one end; this may be a read error. The V call is TRBV19, the J call TRBJ2-1, with 10 nucleotides matching TRBD2. This CDR3 spans 15 amino acids. Germline V gene data show CDR1 as LNHDA and CDR2 as SQIVND (reference sequence). The chain's CDR3 is CASRIAGGPNNEQFF. The DNA of the CDR3 is TGTGCCAGTAGGATAGCGGGAGGACCCAACAATGAGCAGTTCTTC.

A note on this clone: One end of the junction does not line up with germline, which may come from a read error. This chain joins TRBV7-9 and TRBJ1-1; 9 nucleotides agree with TRBD1. Germline V CDR1 and CDR2: SEHNR, FQNEAQ (reference sequence). This CDR3 comprises 14 residues. In DNA, the CDR3 is TGTGCCAGCAGCTCAGGACAGGGGAACGCTGAAGCTTTCTTT. It specifies CASSSGQGNAEAFF.

This clone was seen more than once but under ten times. The chain joins TRBV5-1 to TRBJ2-4; TRBD2 agrees at 14 bases. This CDR3 has 22 residues. Trimming took 4 bases from V and 1 from J; bases not matched to a gene: 19. CDR1 SGHRS and CDR2 YFSETQ come from the germline V gene. The CDR3 DNA sequence: TGCGCCAGCAGCGCTCGCCCTACCACCGGGACTAGCGGGAGTAGCGCCAAAAACATTCAGTACTTC. It yields the protein CASSARPTTGTSGSSAKNIQYF.

The V gene is TRBV6-1, the J gene TRBJ2-2; the match to TRBD1 covers 7 bases. Germline CDR1 reads MNHNS; CDR2 reads SASEGT. V shed 2 bases, J shed 6 bases, and the junction held 9 bases outside the gene matches. The length of the CDR3 is 16 residues. DNA of the CDR3: TGTGCCAGCAGTGAAAGGCGGGCAGGGGGATCCGGGGAGCTGTTTTTT. It codes for CASSERRAGGSGELFF.

The chain uses TRBV7-3 and TRBJ2-2; D remains ambiguous. The CDR3 has 13 amino acids. V lost 5 bases, J lost 2 bases, and 6 bases lay in between. The V gene's germline CDR1 is SGHTA and CDR2 FQGTGA. The CDR3 here is CASSDINTGELFF. The CDR3 coding sequence is TGTGCCAGCAGCGACATAAACACCGGGGAGCTGTTTTTT.

The CDR3 DNA sequence: TGTGCCAGCAGCCCCTCAGGGGGCGTTTCACCCCTCCACTTT. It is translated as CASSPSGGVSPLHF. The chain combines TRBV4-2 with TRBJ1-6; TRBD1 matches at 8 bases. Trimming at V came to 4 bases and at J to 9 bases, leaving 5 bases not matched to a gene. CDR1 LGHNA and CDR2 YNFKEQ come from the germline V gene. CDR3 length: 14 residues.

A few counts support this clone. V is TRBV19 and J is TRBJ2-1; TRBD2 matches 10 bases. V lost 7 bases and J lost 4; bases outside the gene matches: 7. The germline CDR1 and CDR2 sequences are LNHDA and SQIVND (reference sequence). The CDR3 runs to 15 residues. DNA for the CDR3: TGTGCCAGTACCTTAGCGGGGGGACCATACAATGAGCAGTTCTTC. Encoded protein: CASTLAGGPYNEQFF.

This clone was observed a few times. The rearrangement joins TRBV4-1 to TRBJ2-5; 8 bases are shared with TRBD1. The CDR3 consists of 17 residues. Germline CDR1 and CDR2: MGHRA and YSYEKL. V lost 4 bases, J lost 1 base, and 11 bases stayed unmatched. CDR3: CASSLTPRDRSQETQYF. The CDR3 DNA is TGCGCCAGCAGCCTCACCCCCCGGGACAGGAGCCAAGAGACCCAGTACTTC.

As to this clone: This sample includes further DNA sequences coding for the same CDR3. This rearrangement joins TRBV5-4 to TRBJ2-5, with TRBD2 matching 8 bases. The V gene end was trimmed by 2 bases and the J gene end by 5 bases; junction bases not matched to a gene: 2. This CDR3 is 13 amino acids long. Germline loops: CDR1 SGHNT, CDR2 YYREEE (reference sequence). CDR3 bases: TGTGCCAGCAGCTTCGGCGGGGGGGAGACCCAGTACTTC. Translated, it gives CASSFGGGETQYF.

This clone was observed a single time. The V call is TRBV5-1, the J call TRBJ1-1; D is perhaps TRBD1 (6 bases). The CDR3 runs 14 residues. CDR1 is SGHRS, CDR2 YFSETQ, per germline. Trimming removed 4 bases at V and 8 bases at J, with 18 bases between. The CDR3 DNA reads TGCGCCAGCAGCGTCGAAGGAGGGGGGGGAGAAGCTTTCTTT. Amino acid sequence: CASSVEGGGGEAFF.